This TCR beta chain was obtained from a study of a mutant IDH1 vaccine in newly diagnosed glioma. Turning to the study itself: Vaccination started 4-6 weeks after radiotherapy alone, or with temozolomide cycles. Averaging approximately 42 years of age, treated patients were around 62% male and roughly 38% female. Patients' prior therapy spanned radiotherapy, temozolomide, or both; most underwent both. The study's findings and limits: Induction of immune responses by the vaccine occurred in 93.3% of patients.

Germline values: CDR1 SGHDN, CDR2 FVKESK. This CDR3 comprises 17 residues. Between the trimmed V and J ends, which lost 0 bases and 0 bases, there was a span of 15 bases. Time point meaning: week 35, safety follow-up. A 20-mer mutant IDH1 peptide at 300 ug was injected subcutaneously with topical imiquimod. Measured with immunoSEQ multiplex PCR; TCRdb has only the in-frame clones, and not every one. Of tens of thousands of clones in the sample, 74% are singletons; the top ten hold 4.7%. This clone was detected once. What it recognizes is unknown. The TCR sequence derives from a middle-aged man with glioma. V and J are TRBV14 and TRBJ2-7; the D call may be TRBD1 or TRBD2 (5 bases each). Source: PBMCs, taken from a glioma patient whose treatment included an IDH1 peptide vaccine. The CDR3 sequence: CASSQDGGRDPSYEQYF. In DNA form, the CDR3 reads TGTGCCAGCAGCCAAGATGGTGGCAGGGACCCCTCCTACGAGCAGTACTTC.